One sample yielded the 20 T cell receptor beta chains listed below, sequenced in a study of blood T cell repertoires in COVID-19. Only in-frame clones appear in the TCRdb table, and some are missing; sequencing was by immunoSEQ multiplex PCR. This table holds a few hundred thousand clones, under 85% found once. Sequencing input: PBMCs or T cells enriched from blood (not recorded which). All receptors come from a woman in her 50s who had recovered from COVID-19.

The CDR3 DNA reads as TGTGCCAGCAGCTTAAGCGGATTGGACAGAGGCAATGAGCAGTTCTTC. This codes for CASSLSGLDRGNEQFF. The chain combines TRBV7-9 with TRBJ2-1, with D possibly being TRBD1 (6 bases). Germline CDR1 is SEHNR and CDR2 is FQNEAQ (reference sequence). Trimming took 2 bases from V and 6 from J, leaving 17 bases between them. CDR3 length equals 16 residues.

The genes are TRBV19 and TRBJ1-5; TRBD1 might be the D (5 bases). Germline V CDR1 and CDR2: LNHDA, SQIVND (reference sequence). The CDR3 has 13 residues. The germline V and J ends were trimmed by 3 bases and 10 bases, with 13 bases remaining between them. The CDR3 bases are TGTGCCAGTAGTATGGGGACTTTAGCTCCCCAGCATTTT. Protein product: CASSMGTLAPQHF.

The chain combines TRBV30 with TRBJ1-3, with 9 bases fitting TRBD1. This CDR3 has 18 amino acids. Germline CDR1 reads GTSNPN; CDR2 reads SVGIG (reference sequence). V was clipped by 2 bases and J by 3 bases; unmatched bases: 14. CDR3 amino acids: CAWSSTGGAKRFGNTIYF. The CDR3 coding sequence is TGTGCCTGGAGTTCTACAGGGGGCGCGAAGCGGTTTGGAAACACCATATATTTT.

The chain joins TRBV19 to TRBJ2-6; 9 nucleotides line up with TRBD1. With 6 bases clipped from V and 2 bases from J, the junction kept 11 bases outside the gene matches. Looked up from germline, CDR1 is LNHDA and CDR2 is SQIVND (reference sequence). This CDR3 region has 18 residues. In nucleotides, the CDR3 is TGTGCCAGTAGCCCCGGCCCGACAGGGGGGACTGGGGCCAACGTCCTGACTTTC. Its translation is CASSPGPTGGTGANVLTF.

The chain links TRBV30 to TRBJ1-2; TRBD1 matches at 9 bases. In germline, CDR1 is GTSNPN, CDR2 SVGIG (reference sequence). The CDR3 is made up of 15 amino acids. J was trimmed by 2 bases and V by 2 bases; bases with no gene match: 6. CDR3 sequence reads: CAWSRPGTGNYGYTF. In DNA, the CDR3 is TGTGCCTGGAGTAGACCCGGGACAGGGAACTATGGCTACACCTTC.

V usage is TRBV11-3 and J usage is TRBJ1-3; no clear D. CDR1 and CDR2 from the germline V gene are SGHNT and YENEEA. Deletions cut 0 bases from V and 2 bases from J, with 11 bases between. The CDR3 is 16 residues long. The CDR3 loop is CASSLERSGPGNTIYF. The CDR3 DNA is TGTGCCAGCAGCTTAGAGCGTTCAGGTCCTGGAAACACCATATATTTT. The complete variable domain, with remaining parts taken from reference TRBV11-3 and TRBJ1-3, reads EAGVVQSPRYKIIEKKQPVAFWCNPISGHNTLYWYLQNLGQGPELLIRYENEEAVDDSQLPKDRFSAERLKGVDSTLKIQPAELGDSAVYLCASSLERSGPGNTIYFGEGSWLTVV.

The chain employs TRBV5-4 and TRBJ1-2, with D uncertain. The CDR3 consists of 13 residues. Trimming left V 0 bases short and J 6 bases short, with 9 bases between. In germline, CDR1 is SGHNT, CDR2 YYREEE (reference sequence). The CDR3 here is CASSLDSVNGYTF. As DNA, the CDR3 is TGTGCCAGCAGCTTGGACAGTGTTAATGGCTACACCTTC.

The CDR3 sequence: CASSYPRDRGLNTEAFF. The CDR3 nucleotides read TGTGCCAGCAGTTACCCCCGGGACAGGGGGCTTAACACTGAAGCTTTCTTT. The chain is built from TRBV6-2 or TRBV6-3 and TRBJ1-1, with 12 positions matching TRBD1. The germline CDR1 and CDR2 sequences are MNHEY and SVGEGT. V lost 2 bases, J lost 2 bases, and 6 bases stayed unmatched. The CDR3 sequence is 17 residues long.

The chain joins TRBV9 to TRBJ2-1; 9 bases line up with TRBD1. Germline V gene data show CDR1 as SGDLS and CDR2 as YYNGEE. J lost 3 bases, V lost 3 bases, and 10 bases had no gene match. The CDR3 runs to 17 residues. The DNA for the CDR3 is TGTGCCAGCAGCGGCGGTTACCGGGACAGGGTCTACAATGAGCAGTTCTTC. Translation gives CASSGGYRDRVYNEQFF. The complete variable domain, with remaining parts taken from reference TRBV9 and TRBJ2-1, reads DSGVTQTPKHLITATGQRVTLRCSPRSGDLSVYWYQQSLDQGLQFLIQYYNGEERAKGNILERFSAQQFPDLHSELNLSSLELGDSALYFCASSGGYRDRVYNEQFFGPGTRLTVL.

This clone was observed many times. The gene calls are TRBV7-2 and TRBJ2-7; 8 bases fit TRBD2. The CDR3 is made up of 17 amino acids. V shed 2 bases, J shed 0 bases, and the junction held 9 bases outside the gene matches. CDR1 is SGHTA and CDR2 is FQGNSA in the germline V gene. The CDR3 sequence: CASSLNGFGLASYEQYF. The CDR3 coding sequence is TGTGCCAGCAGCTTAAACGGGTTCGGACTAGCCTCCTACGAGCAGTACTTC.

This clone has just one count. CDR3 loop: CASSSYRSSSTDTQYF. CDR3 nucleotides: TGTGCCAGCAGCTCCTACAGATCTTCTAGCACAGATACGCAGTATTTT. The V and J genes are TRBV11-2 and TRBJ2-3; D remains unclear. Trimming stripped 4 bases from V and 0 bases from J, with 14 bases between. CDR1 and CDR2 from the germline V gene are SGHAT and FQNNGV. The length of the CDR3 is 16 residues.

The rearrangement links TRBV30 to TRBJ2-7, with D perhaps matching TRBD1 (6 bases). The CDR3 is 11 amino acids. Trimming took off 3 bases at V and 6 bases at J, with 9 bases between the two ends. Germline V CDR1 and CDR2: GTSNPN, SVGIG (reference sequence). The CDR3 sequence: CAWRGALEQYF. The DNA of the CDR3 is TGTGCCTGGAGGGGGGCCCTCGAGCAGTACTTC.

This clone was counted once. In DNA form, the CDR3 reads TGTGCCAGCAGCGCCTTAGGGGGGGGAACTGAAGCTTTCTTT. Translation: CASSALGGGTEAFF. The J gene is TRBJ1-1, the V gene TRBV9, with a possible D match to TRBD1 (6 bases). CDR1 SGDLS and CDR2 YYNGEE come from the germline V gene. Trimming stripped 3 bases from V and 5 bases from J, with 14 bases between. The CDR3 spans 14 residues.

This clone has just a few counts. The J gene is TRBJ1-2, the V gene TRBV5-4; 7 bases line up with TRBD1. The germline gives CDR1 SGHNT, CDR2 YYREEE (reference sequence). The CDR3 totals 13 residues. Germline trimming cut 6 bases from V and 7 bases from J; bases unmatched to any gene: 9. Here the CDR3 DNA reads TGTGCCAGCAACAGACAGGGAGACGTTGGCTACACCTTC. This translates into CASNRQGDVGYTF.

This chain uses TRBV30 with TRBJ2-7, with 8 bases that match TRBD1. CDR1 is GTSNPN and CDR2 is SVGIG in the germline V gene (reference sequence). CDR3 length equals 15 residues. The V and J ends lost 2 bases and 4 bases, in that order; junction bases with no gene match: 10. The CDR3 here is CAWSIAAGGTYEQYF. The CDR3 DNA is TGTGCCTGGAGTATAGCGGCAGGGGGCACGTACGAGCAGTACTTC.

This clone was seen a single time. This sequence joins TRBV4-3 and TRBJ2-1; possibly TRBD2 for D (6 bases). The CDR3 has 15 amino acids. Trimming left V 1 base short and J 3 bases short, with 10 bases between. CDR1 is LGHNA and CDR2 is YSLEER in the germline V gene. CDR3 sequence reads: CASSQGWGGYNEQFF. CDR3 in DNA: TGCGCCAGCAGCCAAGGATGGGGAGGCTACAATGAGCAGTTCTTC.

The V gene is TRBV15, the J gene TRBJ2-7; D is unresolved. Trimming took 1 base from V and 6 from J, leaving 13 bases between them. Germline V lookup: CDR1 LNHNV, CDR2 YYDKDF (reference sequence). The CDR3 extends over 14 amino acids. The CDR3, as DNA: TGTGCCACCAGCAGAGTGTTTTCGGGTGCCGAGCAGTACTTC. Translating it yields CATSRVFSGAEQYF.

The genes are TRBV6-5 and TRBJ1-5; 7 positions match TRBD1. Germline CDR1 reads MNHEY; CDR2 reads SVGAGI. The CDR3 length is 12 residues. With V trimmed by 8 bases and J by 4 bases, 2 bases remained unmatched. CDR3 coding DNA: TGTGCCAGCGGGACAGTGAATCAGCCCCAGCATTTT. Amino acids: CASGTVNQPQHF.

The chain combines TRBV21-1 with TRBJ2-2; the table's D call, TRBD1, has no DNA check behind it. TRBV21-1 is termed a pseudogene. The CDR3 spans 15 residues. The CDR3 nucleotides are TGTGCCAGCAGCAAAGGGGACAAGAACACCGGGGAGCTGTTTTTT. Amino acids: CASSKGDKNTGELFF.

V usage is TRBV7-6 and J usage is TRBJ1-2; unclear D gene. Germline V gene sequence: CDR1 SGHVS, CDR2 FNYEAQ. V was clipped by 2 bases and J by 0 bases, with 10 bases between them. The CDR3 is 15 residues long. CDR3 nucleotide sequence: TGTGCCAGCAGCTTAAACCCAGGATCTAACTATGGCTACACCTTC. It specifies CASSLNPGSNYGYTF. The variable domain in full, with the rest retrieved from reference TRBV7-6 and TRBJ1-2, is GAGVSQSPRYKVTKRGQDVALRCDPISGHVSLYWYRQALGQGPEFLTYFNYEAQQDKSGLPNDRFSAERPEGSISTLTIQRTEQRDSAMYRCASSLNPGSNYGYTFGSGTRLTVV.